The 12 T cell receptor beta chains below all came from one sample that was sequenced in a study of technical replicates of blood from several donors. Assay: immunoSEQ multiplex PCR; the TCRdb copy retains only in-frame clones and omits some. The repertoire has roughly 50,000 clones, just over 90% of them found once; the top ten carry 4.2%. Sequences were obtained from PBMCs. Source of these receptors: a human donor in good health. Some clones in this sample may be carry-over from other donors' samples.

The chain couples TRBV7-2 to TRBJ2-2; TRBD2 agrees at 12 bases. The ends lost 0 bases at V and 1 base at J; junction bases unmatched: 3. The germline gives CDR1 SGHTA, CDR2 FQGNSA. The CDR3 totals 18 residues. CDR3 amino acids: CASSLAVLAGGNTGELFF. CDR3 nucleotide sequence: TGTGCCAGCAGCTTAGCGGTACTAGCGGGGGGGAACACCGGGGAGCTGTTTTTT.

The rearrangement links TRBV4-2 to TRBJ1-2; possible D gene TRBD1, 5 bases. V was trimmed by 0 bases and J by 10 bases, leaving 9 bases between them. CDR1 and CDR2 (germline): LGHNA, YNFKEQ. The CDR3 is made up of 12 amino acids. This CDR3 is CASSQEKGDYTF. CDR3 in DNA: TGTGCCAGCAGCCAAGAGAAAGGGGACTACACCTTC.

The rearrangement links TRBV9 to TRBJ2-2; D remains unclear. The CDR3 extends over 13 amino acids. The V end lost 4 bases, the J end lost 5 bases, and 9 bases lay between the germline ends. Germline V CDR1 and CDR2: SGDLS, YYNGEE. CDR3 nucleotide sequence: TGTGCCAGCAGCACACCAGGAACCGGGGAGCTGTTTTTT. Translated: CASSTPGTGELFF. Full variable domain (rest looked up from reference TRBV9 and TRBJ2-2): DSGVTQTPKHLITATGQRVTLRCSPRSGDLSVYWYQQSLDQGLQFLIQYYNGEERAKGNILERFSAQQFPDLHSELNLSSLELGDSALYFCASSTPGTGELFFGEGSRLTVL.

The gene calls are TRBV4-2 and TRBJ2-3; the match to TRBD2 covers 9 bases. The CDR3 is 17 amino acids. The V gene end was trimmed by 0 bases and the J gene end by 6 bases; junction bases not matched to a gene: 10. Germline V gene lookup returns CDR1 LGHNA and CDR2 YNFKEQ. The CDR3 spells CASSQDPLAGPRDTQYF. The CDR3 DNA reads TGTGCCAGCAGCCAAGACCCTCTAGCGGGGCCTCGGGATACGCAGTATTTT.

The V call is TRBV30, the J call TRBJ2-7; possibly TRBD1 for D (8 bases). The CDR3 sequence is 11 residues long. Germline CDR1 GTSNPN, CDR2 SVGIG (reference sequence). Trimming cost V 4 bases and J 11 bases, with 15 bases left between them. DNA for the CDR3: TGTGCCTGGACCGAGCGGGACAGGAAGTACTTC. Translation gives CAWTERDRKYF.

The chain combines TRBV30 with TRBJ1-5; maybe TRBD1 (6 bases). Per germline, CDR1 GTSNPN and CDR2 SVGIG (reference sequence). Trimming removed 3 bases from V and 1 base from J, with 22 bases in between. The length of the CDR3 is 18 residues. The CDR3 DNA reads as TGTGCCTGGAGCCGCCGGACAGCTAGATTATCAAGCAATCAGCCCCAGCATTTT. Amino acids: CAWSRRTARLSSNQPQHF. Using reference TRBV30 and TRBJ1-5 for the parts outside the CDR3, the full variable domain is SQTIHQWPATLVQPVGSPLSLECTVEGTSNPNLYWYRQAAGRGLQLLFYSVGIGQISSEVPQNLSASRPQDRQFILSSKKLLLSDSGFYLCAWSRRTARLSSNQPQHFGDGTRLSIL.

This clone was seen just once. The V and J genes are TRBV7-2 and TRBJ2-7, with no clear D. V shed 5 bases and J shed 2 bases, with 10 bases lying between them. The CDR3 spans 13 residues. CDR1 is SGHTA and CDR2 is FQGNSA in the germline V gene. CDR3 amino acids: CASSETVTYEQYF. CDR3 DNA: TGTGCCAGCAGCGAAACAGTTACCTACGAGCAGTACTTC.

This clone was found once. The chain couples TRBV7-2 to TRBJ1-1; 9 nucleotides agree with TRBD1. Trimming removed 6 bases from V and 5 bases from J; junction bases left unmatched: 7. Germline CDR1 SGHTA, CDR2 FQGNSA. This CDR3 contains 14 residues. The CDR3: CASRKDRGYTEAFF. In DNA, the CDR3 is TGTGCCAGCAGAAAAGACAGGGGGTATACTGAAGCTTTCTTT.

The rearrangement uses TRBV2 and TRBJ2-3; TRBD1 matches 8 bases. V lost 3 bases, J lost 3 bases, and 2 bases stayed unmatched. Germline V gene sequence: CDR1 SNHLY, CDR2 FYNNEI. This CDR3 spans 14 amino acids. CDR3 in amino acids: CASSDRGLTDTQYF. In DNA form, the CDR3 reads TGTGCCAGCAGTGACAGGGGGCTAACAGATACGCAGTATTTT.

The CDR3 DNA reads TGTGCCAGCAGCCTGACAGGGGACACCGGGGAGCTGTTTTTT. Translated: CASSLTGDTGELFF. The V and J genes are TRBV4-2 and TRBJ2-2; 8 bases agree with TRBD1. The CDR3 loop spans 14 amino acids. Germline loops: CDR1 LGHNA, CDR2 YNFKEQ. V was pared by 4 bases and J by 3 bases, with 1 base of the junction left unmatched.

This clone was observed once. The rearrangement joins TRBV5-1 to TRBJ1-4, with 7 nucleotides matching TRBD1. J was trimmed by 2 bases and V by 0 bases; bases with no gene match: 4. The CDR3 runs 16 residues. Germline V lookup: CDR1 SGHRS, CDR2 YFSETQ. CDR3 protein: CASSLADRTTNEKLFF. The CDR3 DNA is TGCGCCAGCAGCTTGGCGGACAGGACTACTAATGAAAAACTGTTTTTT.

This clone was detected once. The chain links TRBV21-1 to TRBJ2-1; the DNA was not used to check the table's D call, TRBD2. TRBV21-1 is reported as a pseudogene. The CDR3 runs 14 residues. The CDR3 sequence: CASSAYSDPGKQFF. In DNA, the CDR3 is TGTGCCAGCAGCGCCTATAGCGACCCCGGGAAGCAGTTCTTC.